This is a list of T cell receptor beta chains from one sample in a study of Graves' ophthalmopathy and Graves' hyperthyroidism. TCRdb itself ran the multiplex PCR reads through MiXCR, one entry per CDR3 protein. The data hold under 350,000 distinct CDR3 sequences, with about a sixth observed a single time. Sequenced: peripheral blood. These receptors were taken from an adult man with Graves' ophthalmopathy. The CDR3 runs from the conserved cysteine through the conserved F or W. Fields, in order: J gene, clone size, V gene, D gene, CDR3 DNA, CDR3 protein. A D gene is named only where the DNA matches it firmly. The listing skips clone size in some rows; elsewhere it reads once, few, many or a size class.

>TRBJ2-2|few|TRBV5-4|TRBD1
TGTGCCAGCAGCTTGGGGGGACAGCAGAACACCGGGGAGCTGTTTTTT
CASSLGGQQNTGELFF
>TRBJ2-7|.|TRBV7-3|.
TGTGCCAGCAGTTCCTTTCGGAGTAGGCGGGAACTTGAGGGGGAGCAGTACTTC
CASSSFRSRRELEGEQYF
>TRBJ2-5|.|TRBV15|.
TGTGCCACCAGCAGAGGAGACGGACACCTAAAGGGTCAAGAGACCCAGTACTTC
CATSRGDGHLKGQETQYF
>TRBJ2-5|many|TRBV9|.
TGTGCCAGCAGCCCCGGTTTTACGGGTTGGGGCGTTGAGACCCAGTACTTC
CASSPGFTGWGVETQYF
>TRBJ2-5|many|TRBV2|.
TGTGCCAGCAGTGAAAGCCGACAAGAGACCCAGTACTTC
CASSESRQETQYF
>TRBJ2-7|few|TRBV6-5|.
TGTGCCAGCAGTTCCGACCCGGCGGGAAAGGCCGAGCAGTACTTC
CASSSDPAGKAEQYF
>TRBJ2-7|many|TRBV6-2/TRBV6-3|.
TGTGCCAGCAGTCGTAATTCCGGGACACACCTTTCCTACGAGCAGTACTTC
CASSRNSGTHLSYEQYF
>TRBJ2-4|many|TRBV12-3/TRBV12-4|TRBD1
TGTGCCAGCAGTTCCACTCACCTGGACAGGGGGACGGGCAAAAACATTCAGTACTTC
CASSSTHLDRGTGKNIQYF
>TRBJ1-1|many|TRBV24-1|TRBD1
TGTGCCACCAGTGATCGCGCAGGGGGCGAGACTGAAGCTTTCTTT
CATSDRAGGETEAFF
>TRBJ1-2|many|TRBV29-1|.
TGCAGCGCCGGGGCAACAGGGTTACCCCGTGGCTACACCTTC
CSAGATGLPRGYTF
>TRBJ2-7|many|TRBV7-2|.
TGTGCCAGCAGCTTATTCTCGGGACCATACTACGAGCAGTACTTC
CASSLFSGPYYEQYF
>TRBJ2-2|once|TRBV18|.
TGTGCCAGCTCACCCTTCAGGGATGGTTTGGACACCGGGGAGCTGTTTTTT
CASSPFRDGLDTGELFF
>TRBJ1-5|many|TRBV19|TRBD1
TGTGCCAGTAGTAAAATGACAGGGGGGAAGGGCAATCAGCCCCAGCATTTT
CASSKMTGGKGNQPQHF
>TRBJ2-2|many|TRBV27|.
TGTGCCAGCAGTTTTACAGTGAACACCGGGGAGCTGTTTTTT
CASSFTVNTGELFF
>TRBJ1-6|many|TRBV3-1|.
TGTGCCAGCAGCCGTCAGGGGAATCTCGATTCACCCCTCCACTTT
CASSRQGNLDSPLHF
>TRBJ2-7|.|TRBV7-2|.
TGTGCCAGCAGCTTAGTTTCGGGTACGAGGGAGCAGTACTTC
CASSLVSGTREQYF
>TRBJ1-1|many|TRBV12-3/TRBV12-4|.
TGTGCCAGCAGTTTCCAACAGGGCGGTGAAGCTTTCTTT
CASSFQQGGEAFF
>TRBJ2-2|many|TRBV7-9|.
TGTGCCAGCAGCTTAAAAGCGGGCACCGGGGAGCTGTTTTTT
CASSLKAGTGELFF
>TRBJ1-1|few|TRBV20-1|.
TGCAGTGCCGACACAGACGGGAACACTGAAGCTTTCTTT
CSADTDGNTEAFF
>TRBJ1-2|.|TRBV11-2|TRBD1
TGTGCCAGCAGCACGGGACAGGCTCTGGGTGGCTACACCTTC
CASSTGQALGGYTF